This T cell receptor (beta chain) was sequenced during a study of blood T cell repertoires in COVID-19. Overall study context: PBMCs, B-cell-depleted T cells, or T cells were the source of the cDNA or gDNA that made up the material.

The sample holds a few counts of this clone. Germline CDR1 reads KGHSH; CDR2 reads LQKENI. V lost 8 bases to trimming and J lost 1 base, with 15 bases between them. The length of the CDR3 is 15 residues. As handled by the study authors: Amplification of reference gene primers was used by the study to estimate nucleated cell counts. This table comes from immunoSEQ multiplex PCR, and its TCRdb copy is limited to in-frame clones, with some not included. That table is the source of V, J and clone size, and D and trimming were worked out from the DNA. The sample records approximately 190,000 clones, nearly 90% being singletons.

The sample consisted of peripheral blood. This receptor was identified in a woman in her thirties or forties who had recovered from COVID-19. The chain combines TRBV18 with TRBJ1-5, with D perhaps matching TRBD1 (5 bases). The DNA of the CDR3 is TGTGCCAGCGCCTTTGGCGGGGCAAGCAATCAGCCCCAGCATTTT. Translating it yields CASAFGGASNQPQHF. The variable domain in full, with the rest retrieved from reference TRBV18 and TRBJ1-5, is NAGVMQNPRHLVRRRGQEARLRCSPMKGHSHVYWYRQLPEEGLKFMVYLQKENIIDESGMPKERFSAEFPKEGPSILRIQQVVRGDSAAYFCASAFGGASNQPQHFGDGTRLSIL.